Below are 19 T cell receptor beta chains sequenced from a single sample in a study of blood T cell repertoires in COVID-19. TCRdb keeps only in-frame clones here, not all; method: immunoSEQ multiplex PCR. Of 220,000 or so clones listed, about 80% are singletons. The sample comprised peripheral blood. These receptors came from an older woman with acute or convalescent COVID-19.

The V gene is TRBV6-5, the J gene TRBJ2-1; D may be TRBD1 (6 bases). In germline, CDR1 is MNHEY, CDR2 SVGAGI. The length of the CDR3 is 14 residues. V lost 5 bases to trimming and J lost 6 bases, with 14 bases between them. The DNA of the CDR3 is TGTGCCAGCAGTCGGTACAGGGCGGTCAATGAGCAGTTCTTC. Its protein product is CASSRYRAVNEQFF.

The CDR3 here is CASSLEGERYEQYF. The CDR3 bases are TGTGCCAGCAGCTTAGAGGGGGAACGCTACGAGCAGTACTTC. V and J are TRBV7-9 and TRBJ2-7; D perhaps matches TRBD1 (6 bases). Germline assignment: CDR1 SEHNR and CDR2 FQNEAQ (reference sequence). Deletions cut 1 base from V and 3 bases from J, with 10 bases between. The CDR3 runs to 14 residues.

V gene TRBV4-1 combines with J gene TRBJ2-7, with 8 bases that match TRBD2. The length of the CDR3 is 16 residues. CDR1 MGHRA and CDR2 YSYEKL come from the germline V gene. Losses at the gene ends were 1 base for V and 4 bases for J; bases not matched to a gene: 9. CDR3 protein: CASSQVTLAGLYEQYF. CDR3 bases: TGCGCCAGCAGCCAAGTAACTCTAGCGGGTTTATACGAGCAGTACTTC.

This chain connects TRBV5-1 to TRBJ1-6; 7 bases line up with TRBD1. This CDR3 is 13 amino acids long. Germline CDR1 is SGHRS and CDR2 is YFSETQ. V gave up 5 bases and J gave up 10 bases; unmatched junction bases: 6. Here the CDR3 reads CASRRDSASPLHF. CDR3 coding DNA: TGCGCCAGCAGGCGGGACAGTGCCTCACCCCTCCACTTT.

The chain has TRBV4-1 and TRBJ1-5, with 8 bases that match TRBD1. Germline V gene sequence: CDR1 MGHRA, CDR2 YSYEKL. Germline trimming cut 4 bases from V and 6 bases from J; bases unmatched to any gene: 8. CDR3 length: 15 amino acids. DNA for the CDR3: TGCGCCAGCAGCCCCGGACAGGGAGGAAGTCAGCCCCAGCATTTT. It specifies CASSPGQGGSQPQHF.

V is TRBV30 and J is TRBJ1-6; TRBD1 matches 7 bases. Germline V gene lookup returns CDR1 GTSNPN and CDR2 SVGIG (reference sequence). The V segment lost 7 bases and the J segment 7 bases; nucleotides outside the gene matches: 4. This CDR3 is 12 amino acids long. The CDR3 loop reads CAFTGVNSPLHF. In nucleotides, the CDR3 is TGTGCCTTTACAGGGGTCAATTCACCCCTCCACTTT.

This clone was recorded only once. The V and J genes are TRBV7-2 and TRBJ2-2, with 14 bases matching TRBD2. Germline V gives CDR1 SGHTA, CDR2 FQGNSA. The CDR3 spans 18 residues. V was pared by 1 base and J by 2 bases, with 3 bases of the junction left unmatched. CDR3 nucleotide sequence: TGTGCCAGCAGCTTAGTCGGACTAGCGGGGGGAAACACCGGGGAGCTGTTTTTT. It codes for CASSLVGLAGGNTGELFF.

This rearrangement joins TRBV11-3 to TRBJ1-3; possibly TRBD1 for D (6 bases). The CDR3 has 16 amino acids. V was clipped by 5 bases and J by 1 base, with 15 bases between them. Germline V gene sequence: CDR1 SGHNT, CDR2 YENEEA. CDR3 nucleotides: TGTGCCAGCAGCCGGGCAGGGACAAATTCTGGAAACACCATATATTTT. It translates to CASSRAGTNSGNTIYF.

Here the CDR3 DNA reads TGTGCCAGCAGTGAAGGGGCATTGGGAAACATTCAGTACTTC. This translates into CASSEGALGNIQYF. The gene calls are TRBV2 and TRBJ2-4; no definite D call. Trimming removed 1 base from V and 6 bases from J, with 10 bases in between. The CDR3 runs to 14 residues. Germline CDR1 is SNHLY and CDR2 is FYNNEI.

In DNA form, the CDR3 reads TGTGCCAGCAGCTTGGCCACAGGCCTGGGCACCGGGGAGCTGTTTTTT. This sequence encodes CASSLATGLGTGELFF. The chain employs TRBV5-6 and TRBJ2-2; possibly TRBD1 for D (5 bases). Trimming removed 0 bases at V and 4 bases at J, with 13 bases between. The CDR3 extends over 16 amino acids. CDR1 is SGHDT, CDR2 YYEEEE, per germline.

The rearrangement uses TRBV24-1 and TRBJ1-1; tentatively, D is TRBD1 (6 bases). This CDR3 comprises 13 residues. CDR1 and CDR2 from the germline V gene are KGHDR and SFDVKD. The V and J ends lost 7 bases and 3 bases respectively, with 11 bases between them. As DNA, the CDR3 is TGTGCCACCAGGGGCAGGGGCGACACTGAAGCTTTCTTT. Translation gives CATRGRGDTEAFF.

The chain combines TRBV11-2 with TRBJ1-1; 8 bases line up with TRBD1. With V trimmed by 0 bases and J by 10 bases, 7 bases remained unmatched. Germline V lookup: CDR1 SGHAT, CDR2 FQNNGV. This CDR3 has 14 amino acids. CDR3 protein: CASSLDSGQGGAFF. The DNA for the CDR3 is TGTGCCAGCAGCTTAGACTCAGGACAGGGAGGAGCTTTCTTT. The whole variable domain, remainder taken from reference TRBV11-2 and TRBJ1-1, is EAGVAQSPRYKIIEKRQSVAFWCNPISGHATLYWYQQILGQGPKLLIQFQNNGVVDDSQLPKDRFSAERLKGVDSTLKIQPAKLEDSAVYLCASSLDSGQGGAFFGQGTRLTVV.

The chain carries TRBV30 and TRBJ1-2; the D is unclear. The CDR3 totals 13 residues. V lost 1 base to trimming and J lost 3 bases, with 9 bases between them. In germline, CDR1 is GTSNPN, CDR2 SVGIG (reference sequence). DNA for the CDR3: TGTGCCTGGAGTGCCGGTTTCCACTATGGCTACACCTTC. Residues: CAWSAGFHYGYTF.

The CDR3 DNA sequence: TGTGCCACCATGGTGGGGGGGTGGGGCAATGAGCAGTTCTTC. Translating gives CATMVGGWGNEQFF. The chain uses TRBV2 and TRBJ2-1, with 7 bases aligning to TRBD2. Germline trimming cut 10 bases from V and 6 bases from J; bases unmatched to any gene: 12. Germline V lookup: CDR1 SNHLY, CDR2 FYNNEI. This CDR3 region has 14 residues.

The gene calls are TRBV3-1 (or the pseudogene TRBV3-2) and TRBJ1-2, with D possibly TRBD1 on 6 matching bases. The germline gives CDR1 LGHDT, CDR2 YNNKEL (reference sequence). Trimming shortened V by 0 bases and J by 0 bases, and 11 bases separated the two germline ends. This CDR3 spans 16 amino acids. CDR3: CASSQERTGTNYGYTF. The CDR3 DNA reads as TGTGCCAGCAGCCAAGAGCGAACAGGGACTAACTATGGCTACACCTTC.

This sequence joins TRBV19 and TRBJ1-1; TRBD1 matches 8 bases. V gave up 7 bases and J gave up 6 bases; unmatched junction bases: 16. The V gene's germline CDR1 is LNHDA and CDR2 SQIVND (reference sequence). The CDR3 loop spans 16 amino acids. CDR3: CASTESRTGMIPEAFF. CDR3 nucleotides: TGTGCCAGTACCGAATCCAGGACAGGGATGATCCCTGAAGCTTTCTTT.

This clone was detected only once. One junction end does not reproduce the germline sequence, and a read error may be involved. This specimen includes other DNA sequences encoding the same CDR3. J is TRBJ2-7 and V is TRBV5-4; 8 positions match TRBD1. The CDR3 covers 13 residues. Per germline, CDR1 SGHNT and CDR2 YYREEE (reference sequence). CDR3 DNA sequence: TGTGCTAGCAGCTTGACAGGGGAAGATGGGCAGTACTTC. Its protein is CASSLTGEDGQYF.

The chain has TRBV5-4 and TRBJ1-2; tentative D call: TRBD1 (6 bases). There are 15 residues in the CDR3. CDR1 SGHNT and CDR2 YYREEE come from the germline V gene (reference sequence). Trimming cost V 0 bases and J 0 bases, with 9 bases left between them. CDR3: CASSLGDTANYGYTF. Written as DNA, the CDR3 is TGTGCCAGCAGCTTGGGGGACACCGCTAACTATGGCTACACCTTC. Full variable domain (missing parts from reference TRBV5-4 and TRBJ1-2): ETGVTQSPTHLIKTRGQQVTLRCSSQSGHNTVSWYQQALGQGPQFIFQYYREEENGRGNFPPRFSGLQFPNYSSELNVNALELDDSALYLCASSLGDTANYGYTFGSGTRLTVV.

The chain is built from TRBV9 and TRBJ2-7; the D gene is possibly TRBD1 (6 bases). Looked up from germline, CDR1 is SGDLS and CDR2 is YYNGEE. V shed 2 bases and J shed 2 bases, with 11 bases lying between them. The CDR3 loop spans 14 amino acids. The chain's CDR3 is CASSVGQTTYEQYF. The CDR3 DNA follows: TGTGCCAGCAGCGTTGGACAGACCACCTACGAGCAGTACTTC.